The next 3 T cell receptor beta chains were all read from a single sample in a study of CD8 T cells in ankylosing spondylitis. In TCRdb, the 5' RACE reads were re-called with MiXCR into one record per CDR3 protein. The sample shows roughly 250,000 distinct CDR3 sequences, roughly 8.6% of them seen only once. The material sequenced was blood, either unsorted or a sorted T cell fraction (not recorded which). Receptors were obtained from a male donor with ankylosing spondylitis or in good health (not recorded which).

This clonotype occurred once. A read error may be the cause here, since a much bigger clone is one base away. This sequence joins TRBV7-9 and TRBJ2-2; D gene unclear. V was clipped by 8 bases and J by 8 bases, with 12 bases between them. Germline V gene lookup returns CDR1 SEHNR and CDR2 FQNEAQ (reference sequence). CDR3 size: 12 residues. The CDR3 sequence is CASGSATGELFF. CDR3 coding DNA: TGTGCCAGCGGCTCCGCGACGGGGGAGCTGTTTTTT. Full variable domain (outside the CDR3, taken from reference TRBV7-9 and TRBJ2-2): DTGVSQNPRHKITKRGQNVTFRCDPISEHNRLYWYRQTLGQGPEFLTYFQNEAQLEKSRLLSDRFSAERPKGSFSTLEIQRTEQGDSAMYLCASGSATGELFFGEGSRLTVL.

This clonotype was detected ten times or more. The gene calls are TRBV7-9 and TRBJ1-2; a possible D gene is TRBD1 (6 bases). The CDR3 length is 15 residues. The V end was cut by 7 bases, the J end by 4 bases, with 19 bases between. The germline V gene encodes CDR1 SEHNR and CDR2 FQNEAQ (reference sequence). The CDR3 sequence: CASTRPGGAVYGYTF. The CDR3 DNA is TGTGCCAGCACGAGACCGGGGGGGGCAGTCTATGGCTACACCTTC.

This clonotype was seen many times. As DNA, the CDR3 is TGCGCCAGCGGCAGGGGTAGCGGGGAGCTGTTTTTT. Amino acids: CASGRGSGELFF. The chain has TRBV5-1 and TRBJ2-2; D may be TRBD1 (6 bases). With 7 bases removed from V and 7 bases from J, the gap between germline ends came to 11 bases. The germline CDR1 and CDR2 sequences are SGHRS and YFSETQ. This CDR3 has 12 residues.